Reported below is one T cell receptor (beta chain). Its antigen remains unknown. With a much larger clone just one base away, this may be a read error. With a J-beta primer mix and a sample-barcoded 5' primer, a second PCR ran about 7 to 12 cycles. Every single cDNA molecule received a tag from a template-switch adaptor with 12 random nucleotides. TCRdb used MiXCR to reprocess the 5' RACE reads, holding one entry per CDR3 protein. The profile shows about 650,000 distinct CDR3 sequences, 32% of them singletons. This entry comes from a study of blood T cells in healthy people across ages. Healthy Caucasian individuals from Russia aged about 6 to 95 served as donors. Germline V gene lookup returns CDR1 SGHAT and CDR2 FQNNGV. J gave up 8 bases and V 5 bases, and 20 bases lay outside the gene matches. CDR3 length: 17 amino acids. Whole-study findings and limits: The fall in TCR beta diversity per million T cells was roughly linear with age. In long-lived donors, naive CD4+ cell counts and diversity exceeded those of aged donors.

Source material: blood. The TCR was taken from a woman older than 75 in good health. This sequence joins TRBV11-2 and TRBJ2-5; 7 bases map to TRBD2. CDR3 sequence (DNA): TGTGCCAGCAGCGCCGAGGCTCGAGCGGGGAGTGGAGAAACCCAGTACTTC. Translation: CASSAEARAGSGETQYF.